The rows below give T cell receptor beta chains drawn from one sample of a study of cytomegalovirus exposure and HLA in healthy donors. Generated by immunoSEQ multiplex PCR, the TCRdb table keeps only in-frame clones and is missing some. The sample holds around 61,000 clones, around 92% seen once. The specimen sequenced was PBMCs. These receptors were obtained from a man between 18 and 29 years old in good health and CMV-seropositive. The CDR3 runs from the conserved cysteine through the conserved F or W. Each record gives: CDR3 protein, CDR3 DNA, V gene, CDR3 length, clone size, D gene, J gene. The D gene is left open where the match is weak. Expanded clones are given a class, and other clones once, few, many or no size at all.

CDR3: CASRARSDTQYF; DNA: TGTGCCAGCAGGGCTAGATCGGATACGCAGTATTTT; V: TRBV6-5; length: 12; size: .; D: .; J: TRBJ2-3
CDR3: CASSLDQVGEQFF; DNA: TGTGCCAGCAGCTTAGATCAAGTCGGTGAGCAGTTCTTC; V: TRBV11-3; length: 13; size: .; D: .; J: TRBJ2-1
CDR3: CASSLDMSSYNEQFF; DNA: TGTGCCAGCAGCCTGGACATGAGCTCCTACAATGAGCAGTTCTTC; V: TRBV11-2; length: 15; size: .; D: .; J: TRBJ2-1
CDR3: CASRRTRTTFQTQYF; DNA: TGTGCCAGCAGGCGGACTAGGACGACGTTTCAGACCCAGTACTTC; V: TRBV28; length: 15; size: .; D: TRBD2; J: TRBJ2-5
CDR3: CASSLSPRNTEAFF; DNA: TGTGCCAGCAGCTTATCCCCTAGAAACACTGAAGCTTTCTTT; V: TRBV7-3; length: 14; size: .; D: .; J: TRBJ1-1
CDR3: CSVGGAGGGYEQYF; DNA: TGCAGCGTGGGGGGGGCGGGAGGGGGCTACGAGCAGTACTTC; V: TRBV29-1; length: 14; size: .; D: TRBD2; J: TRBJ2-7
CDR3: CASRRPGTGRSTDTQYF; DNA: TGTGCCAGCAGAAGGCCGGGGACAGGGCGAAGCACAGATACGCAGTATTTT; V: TRBV11-2; length: 17; size: .; D: TRBD1; J: TRBJ2-3
CDR3: CASEDGGAKNGYTF; DNA: TGTGCCAGTGAAGATGGAGGGGCGAAGAATGGCTACACCTTC; V: TRBV19; length: 14; size: .; D: .; J: TRBJ1-2
CDR3: CASSLDRGLSYNEQFF; DNA: TGCGCCAGCAGCTTGGATCGCGGTCTCTCCTACAATGAGCAGTTCTTC; V: TRBV5-1; length: 16; size: .; D: .; J: TRBJ2-1
CDR3: CATSRITPGTDTQYF; DNA: TGTGCCACCAGCAGAATAACCCCAGGCACAGATACGCAGTATTTT; V: TRBV15; length: 15; size: few; D: .; J: TRBJ2-3
CDR3: CASSPPSPTYEQYF; DNA: TGTGCCAGCAGCCCCCCTAGCCCAACCTACGAGCAGTACTTC; V: TRBV7-9; length: 14; size: .; D: .; J: TRBJ2-7
CDR3: CASRQDSSYEQYF; DNA: TGCGCCAGCAGACAGGACAGCTCCTACGAGCAGTACTTC; V: TRBV5-1; length: 13; size: .; D: .; J: TRBJ2-7
CDR3: CAISASVEETQYF; DNA: TGTGCCATCAGCGCCTCCGTAGAAGAGACCCAGTACTTC; V: TRBV10-3; length: 13; size: once; D: .; J: TRBJ2-5
CDR3: CASSTDRLSSYEQYF; DNA: TGTGCCAGCAGTACCGATAGACTAAGCTCCTACGAGCAGTACTTC; V: TRBV6-1; length: 15; size: .; D: .; J: TRBJ2-7
CDR3: CASSSGAPNTEAFF; DNA: TGCGCCAGCAGCTCAGGGGCGCCAAACACTGAAGCTTTCTTT; V: TRBV5-1; length: 14; size: .; D: .; J: TRBJ1-1
CDR3: CASSLEETQYF; DNA: TGCGCCAGCAGCCTAGAAGAGACCCAGTACTTC; V: TRBV5-1; length: 11; size: .; D: .; J: TRBJ2-5
CDR3: CASSASRDSQYSNQPQHF; DNA: TGCGCCAGCAGCGCATCAAGGGACAGTCAATATAGCAATCAGCCCCAGCATTTT; V: TRBV5-1; length: 18; size: once; D: TRBD1; J: TRBJ1-5
CDR3: CASSESTSGKMNTGELFF; DNA: TGTGCCAGCAGTGAGTCGACTAGCGGGAAGATGAACACCGGGGAGCTGTTTTTT; V: TRBV2; length: 18; size: .; D: TRBD2; J: TRBJ2-2
CDR3: CASSKRTGAQETQYF; DNA: TGTGCTAGCAGCAAAAGGACAGGGGCTCAAGAGACCCAGTACTTC; V: TRBV7-7; length: 15; size: .; D: TRBD1; J: TRBJ2-5
CDR3: CASSEVLTSGSDEQYF; DNA: TGTGCCAGCAGTGAGGTGCTAACTAGCGGGAGCGACGAGCAGTACTTC; V: TRBV6-1; length: 16; size: .; D: TRBD2; J: TRBJ2-7
CDR3: CASSFDRGQETQYF; DNA: TGTGCCAGCAGCTTTGACAGGGGCCAAGAGACCCAGTACTTC; V: TRBV7-8; length: 14; size: .; D: TRBD1; J: TRBJ2-5
CDR3: CAGSGLYNEQFF; DNA: TGTGCGGGGAGCGGATTGTACAATGAGCAGTTCTTC; V: TRBV5-4; length: 12; size: .; D: .; J: TRBJ2-1
CDR3: CASSIGGSLNTEAFF; DNA: TGTGCCAGTAGTATTGGGGGCAGCTTGAACACTGAAGCTTTCTTT; V: TRBV19; length: 15; size: .; D: .; J: TRBJ1-1
CDR3: CASSLQGGTYEQYF; DNA: TGTGCCAGCAGCTTGCAGGGGGGAACCTACGAGCAGTACTTC; V: TRBV5-6; length: 14; size: .; D: .; J: TRBJ2-7
CDR3: CAWSVAVVKKNSYEQYF; DNA: TGTGCCTGGAGTGTGGCCGTTGTTAAAAAAAACTCCTACGAGCAGTACTTC; V: TRBV30; length: 17; size: .; D: .; J: TRBJ2-7
CDR3: CASSQLTGSNQPQHF; DNA: TGTGCCAGCAGCCAATTAACAGGGAGCAATCAGCCCCAGCATTTT; V: TRBV16; length: 15; size: .; D: .; J: TRBJ1-5
CDR3: CASSLGALTPYNEQFF; DNA: TGTGCCAGCAGTTTGGGAGCCCTGACCCCCTACAATGAGCAGTTCTTC; V: TRBV27; length: 16; size: .; D: .; J: TRBJ2-1
CDR3: CASSETSGLGTQYF; DNA: TGTGCCAGCAGTGAAACTAGCGGTCTCGGTACGCAGTATTTT; V: TRBV6-1; length: 14; size: .; D: TRBD2; J: TRBJ2-3
CDR3: CASSDSSRETGELFF; DNA: TGTGCCAGCAGTGACTCGAGTCGTGAAACCGGGGAGCTGTTTTTT; V: TRBV6-4; length: 15; size: .; D: .; J: TRBJ2-2
CDR3: CASWGDGTEAFF; DNA: TGTGCCAGCTGGGGGGACGGGACTGAAGCTTTCTTT; V: TRBV27; length: 12; size: .; D: .; J: TRBJ1-1
CDR3: CASSARGRNTEAFF; DNA: TGTGCCAGCAGCGCCAGGGGTAGGAACACTGAAGCTTTCTTT; V: TRBV7-3; length: 14; size: .; D: .; J: TRBJ1-1
CDR3: CASGFGLAGGPSTGELFF; DNA: TGCGCCAGCGGATTCGGACTAGCGGGAGGGCCTAGCACCGGGGAGCTGTTTTTT; V: TRBV5-1; length: 18; size: .; D: TRBD2; J: TRBJ2-2
CDR3: CASSEDTTNYGYTF; DNA: TGTGCCAGCAGCGAGGACACTACTAACTATGGCTACACCTTC; V: TRBV9; length: 14; size: .; D: .; J: TRBJ1-2
CDR3: CASSVEDRGGDEKLFF; DNA: TGTGCCAGCAGCGTAGAGGATCGGGGGGGCGATGAAAAACTGTTTTTT; V: TRBV9; length: 16; size: .; D: .; J: TRBJ1-4
CDR3: CASSPEGGATNEKLFF; DNA: TGCGCCAGCAGCCCGGAGGGGGGGGCAACTAATGAAAAACTGTTTTTT; V: TRBV5-1; length: 16; size: .; D: .; J: TRBJ1-4
CDR3: CASSLGGGRETQYF; DNA: TGTGCCAGCAGCTTGGGGGGAGGGAGAGAGACCCAGTACTTC; V: TRBV5-6; length: 14; size: .; D: TRBD2; J: TRBJ2-5
CDR3: CASSKGLAGSTDTQYF; DNA: TGCGCCAGCAGCAAGGGACTAGCGGGGAGCACAGATACGCAGTATTTT; V: TRBV5-1; length: 16; size: .; D: TRBD2; J: TRBJ2-3
CDR3: CAWSVWDSEAFF; DNA: TGTGCCTGGAGTGTATGGGACAGTGAAGCTTTCTTT; V: TRBV30; length: 12; size: .; D: TRBD1; J: TRBJ1-1
CDR3: CASRGPLAGTDTQYF; DNA: TGTGCCAGTAGGGGGCCACTAGCGGGAACAGATACGCAGTATTTT; V: TRBV7-9; length: 15; size: .; D: TRBD2; J: TRBJ2-3
CDR3: CASMAGGAGQPQHF; DNA: TGTGCCAGCATGGCAGGGGGTGCGGGGCAGCCCCAGCATTTT; V: TRBV2; length: 14; size: .; D: TRBD1; J: TRBJ1-5
CDR3: CASSESMGRGTTQYF; DNA: TGCGCCAGCAGTGAGTCGATGGGCCGCGGGACGACGCAGTATTTT; V: TRBV10-1; length: 15; size: .; D: .; J: TRBJ2-3
CDR3: CASSPGLAGAGETQYF; DNA: TGTGCCAGCAGTCCGGGACTAGCGGGAGCCGGTGAGACCCAGTACTTC; V: TRBV2; length: 16; size: .; D: TRBD2; J: TRBJ2-5
CDR3: CASSRNTGELFF; DNA: TGTGCCAGCAGTCGTAACACCGGGGAGCTGTTTTTT; V: TRBV27; length: 12; size: once; D: .; J: TRBJ2-2
CDR3: CASSLSVSYEQYF; DNA: TGTGCCAGCAGCTTATCAGTGTCCTACGAGCAGTACTTC; V: TRBV7-8; length: 13; size: .; D: .; J: TRBJ2-7
CDR3: CASSFKEGGYSNQPQHF; DNA: TGTGCCAGCAGTTTTAAAGAGGGCGGCTATAGCAATCAGCCCCAGCATTTT; V: TRBV28; length: 17; size: .; D: .; J: TRBJ1-5
CDR3: CASSQQVSQETQYF; DNA: TGTGCCAGTAGTCAACAGGTTTCCCAAGAGACCCAGTACTTC; V: TRBV19; length: 14; size: .; D: .; J: TRBJ2-5
CDR3: CASSPTSGRSNEQFF; DNA: TGTGCCAGTAGTCCTACTAGCGGGAGATCAAATGAGCAGTTCTTC; V: TRBV19; length: 15; size: .; D: TRBD2; J: TRBJ2-1
CDR3: CAISESQNQPQHF; DNA: TGTGCCATCAGTGAGTCACAGAATCAGCCCCAGCATTTT; V: TRBV10-3; length: 13; size: .; D: .; J: TRBJ1-5
CDR3: CASKAGMNTEAFF; DNA: TGTGCCAGCAAAGCAGGAATGAACACTGAAGCTTTCTTT; V: TRBV9; length: 13; size: .; D: .; J: TRBJ1-1